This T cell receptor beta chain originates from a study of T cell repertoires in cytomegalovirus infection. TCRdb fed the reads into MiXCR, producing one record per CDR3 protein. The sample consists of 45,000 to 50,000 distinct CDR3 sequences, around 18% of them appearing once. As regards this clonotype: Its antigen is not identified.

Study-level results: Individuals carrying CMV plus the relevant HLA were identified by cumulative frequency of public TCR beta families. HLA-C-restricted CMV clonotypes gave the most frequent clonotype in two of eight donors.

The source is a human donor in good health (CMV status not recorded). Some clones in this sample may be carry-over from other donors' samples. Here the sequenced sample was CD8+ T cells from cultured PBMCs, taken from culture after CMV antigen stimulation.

CDR3 coding DNA: TGCAGCGTTGAAGATTGGCAGGTAAACACTGAAGCTTTCTTT. It yields the protein CSVEDWQVNTEAFF. J is TRBJ1-1 and V is TRBV29-1, with D uncertain. V dropped 0 bases and J dropped 2 bases, with 10 bases sitting between them. Germline V gene sequence: CDR1 SQVTM, CDR2 ANQGSEA. The CDR3 is 14 amino acids.